This T cell receptor (beta chain) was recorded in a study of T-cell memory formation after mild COVID-19. Looked up from germline, CDR1 is MDHEN and CDR2 is SYDVKM. The germline V and J ends were trimmed by 3 bases and 6 bases, with 9 bases remaining between them. The CDR3 loop spans 12 amino acids. One entry per CDR3 protein results from TCRdb running MiXCR on the 5' RACE reads. This repertoire shows roughly 310,000 distinct CDR3 sequences, 15% to 20% found once; its top ten account for 20% to 25%. About this clonotype: Its antigen remains unknown.

Study results and limitations: Certain responding clones were present in pre-infection memory, suggesting participation of cross-reactive memory.

This clonotype was sampled from a man between 18 and 29 years old who had mild COVID-19 (a few samples of this study predate the infection). Cell type and time point are not known. The sample comprised PBMCs or a T cell subset sorted from them (not recorded which). This rearrangement joins TRBV28 to TRBJ2-7; no reliable D call. DNA for the CDR3: TGTGCCAGCAGTTTTCCAGGATTCGAGCAGTACGTC. This translates into CASSFPGFEQYV.